This T cell receptor beta chain came from a study of vaccination and CD4 T cells after COVID-19. The CDR3 length is 11 residues. The V end lost 6 bases, the J end lost 7 bases, and 10 bases lay between the germline ends. Remarks on this clonotype: The antigen is undetermined.

The Oncomine TCR Beta short-read assay sequenced DNA from cultured CD4+ T cells. From the PCR reads, TCRdb called clonotypes with MiXCR, one entry per CDR3 protein. The table has about 21,000 distinct CDR3 sequences, approximately 50% seen once; the top ten hold about 4%. Treatment of the sample: roughly 10-day PBMC culture with coronavirus spike peptide pools or control peptides (ViraFEST assay). This receptor was obtained from a human donor who had recovered from COVID-19. Sequencing was performed on CD4+ T cells from blood, cultured in vitro, taken before SARS-CoV-2 vaccination. The gene calls are TRBV12-3 or TRBV12-4 and TRBJ2-7, with a possible D match to TRBD2 (5 bases). CDR3 coding DNA: TGTGCCAGCAGCCACTCGGGAGAGCAGTACTTC. Amino acid sequence: CASSHSGEQYF.